Listed below are T cell receptor beta chains from one sample, sequenced in a study of CD8 T cells in Susac syndrome. TCRdb reprocessed the immunoSEQ multiplex PCR reads with MiXCR, giving one entry per CDR3 protein. The sample records some 300,000 distinct CDR3 sequences, 75% to 90% being singletons. Sequenced: CD8+ T cells from PBMCs. Receptor source: a human donor with multiple sclerosis. CDR3s include the opening cysteine and the closing phenylalanine or tryptophan. A D gene is named only where the DNA matches it firmly. The size of a clone is reported for some rows only, either as once, few or many, or as a class for expanded clones.

V gene,J gene,D gene,clone size,CDR3 protein,CDR3 DNA
TRBV5-6,TRBJ2-6,NA,few,CASSLFSGANVLTF,TGTGCCAGCAGTTTGTTCTCTGGGGCCAACGTCCTGACTTTC
TRBV7-6,TRBJ1-2,TRBD1,NA,CASSFGDSPSYGYTF,TGTGCCAGCAGCTTTGGGGACAGCCCGTCCTATGGCTACACCTTC
TRBV28,TRBJ2-1,TRBD2,NA,CASSLQVREGDVYNEQFF,TGTGCCAGCAGTTTACAAGTGCGGGAGGGCGATGTATACAATGAGCAGTTCTTC
TRBV28,TRBJ2-1,NA,NA,CASSLTGGHEQFF,TGTGCCAGCAGTTTAACCGGGGGGCATGAGCAGTTCTTC
TRBV7-9,TRBJ2-2,TRBD2,NA,CASSPNLAGENTGELFF,TGTGCCAGCAGCCCAAACCTAGCGGGGGAGAACACCGGGGAGCTGTTTTTT
TRBV6-5,TRBJ2-7,NA,NA,CASSYRPDYEQYF,TGTGCCAGCAGTTACCGGCCCGACTACGAGCAGTACTTC
TRBV6-5,TRBJ2-2,TRBD2,NA,CASSYFRREGTGELFF,TGTGCCAGCAGTTACTTCCGTCGGGAGGGCACCGGGGAGCTGTTTTTT
TRBV6-2/TRBV6-3,TRBJ2-2,NA,NA,CASSFSGGFNTGELFF,TGTGCCAGCAGTTTTAGCGGAGGTTTTAACACCGGGGAGCTGTTTTTT
TRBV7-3,TRBJ2-5,NA,NA,CASSLQRRGPYQETQYF,TGTGCCAGCAGCTTACAACGCAGGGGTCCGTACCAAGAGACCCAGTACTTC
TRBV30,TRBJ2-2,TRBD2,NA,CGAGANTGELFF,TGTGGGGCGGGAGCCAACACCGGGGAGCTGTTTTTT
TRBV29-1,TRBJ1-2,NA,NA,CSVVDRANYGYTF,TGCAGCGTCGTAGACCGCGCTAACTATGGCTACACCTTC
TRBV20-1,TRBJ1-4,NA,NA,CSAREKAGRQDDEKLFF,TGCAGTGCTAGAGAGAAAGCTGGACGGCAGGATGATGAAAAACTGTTTTTT
TRBV3-1,TRBJ2-7,TRBD2,NA,CASSPTSESSYEQYF,TGTGCCAGCAGCCCGACTAGCGAAAGCTCCTACGAGCAGTACTTC
TRBV6-4,TRBJ2-7,NA,NA,CASSGFGRQSERSEQYF,TGTGCCAGCAGTGGCTTCGGTCGACAGTCGGAGAGGAGCGAGCAGTACTTC
TRBV3-1,TRBJ2-1,NA,NA,CASSQDGVYNEQFF,TGTGCCAGCAGCCAAGACGGGGTCTACAATGAGCAGTTCTTC
TRBV4-3,TRBJ2-3,NA,NA,CASSQGTTLSTDTQYF,TGCGCCAGCAGCCAAGGAACTACCCTTAGCACAGATACGCAGTATTTT
TRBV15,TRBJ2-1,NA,NA,CATKTGTPYNEQFF,TGTGCCACCAAAACCGGGACTCCCTACAATGAGCAGTTCTTC
TRBV6-2/TRBV6-3,TRBJ2-5,NA,NA,CASRGETQYF,TGTGCCAGCAGGGGGGAGACCCAGTACTTC
TRBV4-1,TRBJ1-2,NA,NA,CASSQEGTFYGYTF,TGCGCCAGCAGCCAAGAGGGAACTTTCTATGGCTACACCTTC
TRBV27,TRBJ2-7,NA,NA,CASTPSGGYYEQYF,TGTGCCAGCACCCCCTCTGGGGGATACTACGAGCAGTACTTC
TRBV5-6,TRBJ2-3,NA,once,CASSLESDTQYF,TGTGCCAGCAGCTTGGAGTCCGATACGCAGTATTTT
TRBV4-1,TRBJ1-6,TRBD1,NA,CASSHRGLQGAHSPLHF,TGCGCCAGCAGCCATAGGGGACTACAGGGGGCGCATTCACCCCTCCACTTT
TRBV4-3,TRBJ2-7,TRBD1,NA,CASSQEQGDEQYF,TGCGCCAGCAGCCAAGAGCAGGGGGACGAGCAGTACTTC
TRBV9,TRBJ1-5,NA,NA,CASNPDGGDQPQHF,TGTGCCAGCAACCCAGACGGTGGGGATCAGCCCCAGCATTTT
TRBV4-3,TRBJ1-2,TRBD1,NA,CASSQRQGVNYGYTF,TGCGCCAGCAGCCAAAGACAGGGGGTAAACTATGGCTACACCTTC
TRBV7-2,TRBJ2-7,NA,NA,CASSPRDGYEQYF,TGTGCCAGCAGCCCCCGGGACGGCTACGAGCAGTACTTC
TRBV7-2,TRBJ2-3,NA,NA,CASSFGGDTDTQYF,TGTGCCAGCAGCTTCGGCGGAGACACAGATACGCAGTATTTT
TRBV10-3,TRBJ2-1,NA,once,CAIQVGASYNEQFF,TGTGCCATCCAAGTGGGCGCCTCCTACAATGAGCAGTTCTTC